Sequencing of this TCR beta chain was carried out in a study of T cell repertoires in cytomegalovirus infection. Concerning this clonotype itself: No antigen is known for it.

MiXCR, applied by TCRdb to the reads, yields one record per CDR3 protein. The table includes more than 650,000 distinct CDR3 sequences, 35% to 45% detected once. Study-wide results and limits: The ex vivo response was dominated by HLA-C-restricted CMV-specific TCR beta clonotypes. Cumulated frequencies of public TCR beta families served to identify carriers of CMV plus the relevant HLA.

The germline V and J ends were trimmed by 7 bases and 3 bases, with 16 bases remaining between them. The germline V gene encodes CDR1 LNHDA and CDR2 SQIVND (reference sequence). The length of the CDR3 is 15 residues. Sequenced sample: PBMCs. This clonotype was obtained from a human donor in good health (CMV status not recorded). Some clones in this sample may be carry-over from other donors' samples. The rearrangement uses TRBV19 and TRBJ1-5; tentatively, D is TRBD1 (6 bases). The CDR3 sequence: CASIAPGEYNQPQHF. The CDR3 DNA sequence: TGTGCCAGTATTGCCCCAGGGGAGTACAATCAGCCCCAGCATTTT.